A selection of T cell receptor beta chains follows, all from one sample in a study of beta chain features in type 1 diabetes. Generated by immunoSEQ multiplex PCR, the TCRdb table keeps only in-frame clones and is missing some. The top ten hold about 0.6% of the sample, which has about 150,000 clones, roughly 8% seen once. Sequenced sample: central memory CD4+ T cells from blood. The receptors here all came from a young man in good health. The CDR3 runs from the conserved cysteine through the conserved F or W. The D gene is left open where the match is weak. Where a row states a size, it is once, few, many or the class of an expanded clone; other rows omit it.

TRBD1 | TRBJ1-5 | TRBV2 | . | TGTGCCAGCAGTAGGGGGACAGTTAGCAATCAGCCCCAGCATTTT | CASSRGTVSNQPQHF
. | TRBJ2-7 | TRBV2 | . | TGTGCCAGCAGTGGGATTCGAGTTCGACGGGGCTCCTACGAGCAGTACTTC | CASSGIRVRRGSYEQYF
. | TRBJ1-2 | TRBV5-5 | . | TGTGCCAGCAGCTTGGGAGAGAGGGCTCGATCCGACTATGGCTACACCTTC | CASSLGERARSDYGYTF
. | TRBJ2-1 | TRBV7-3 | few | TGTGCCAGCAGACGTTCTGGGGGAACAGGGAACAATGAGCAGTTCTTC | CASRRSGGTGNNEQFF
. | TRBJ1-2 | TRBV28 | few | TGTGCCAGCTTAGGGGCGGAGGGGTACTATGGCTACACCTTC | CASLGAEGYYGYTF
TRBD1 | TRBJ2-1 | TRBV4-1 | few | TGCGCCAGCAGCCAAGATCGGGGACAGGGAAACAATGAGCAGTTCTTC | CASSQDRGQGNNEQFF
. | TRBJ1-2 | TRBV15 | many | TGTGCCACCAGCAGCCAGGTGGGTGGCTACACCTTC | CATSSQVGGYTF
. | TRBJ2-3 | TRBV28 | . | TGTGCCAGCAGTTTTAGCTCCTCGGGGACAGATACGCAGTATTTT | CASSFSSSGTDTQYF
. | TRBJ2-3 | TRBV4-3 | . | TGCGCCAGCAGCCAAGAAGGACAGAATACGCAGTATTTT | CASSQEGQNTQYF
TRBD1 | TRBJ1-1 | TRBV6-5 | few | TGTGCCAGCAGTTACGGACAGGGGTTTGAAGCTTTCTTT | CASSYGQGFEAFF
TRBD1 | TRBJ2-7 | TRBV19 | . | TGTGCCAGTAGTACCCGGGACAGGGGGAGCGAGCAGTACTTC | CASSTRDRGSEQYF
TRBD1 | TRBJ1-6 | TRBV5-1 | few | TGCGCCAGCAGCTTGGAGGCAGGGGGCAACTCACCCCTCCACTTT | CASSLEAGGNSPLHF
. | TRBJ1-1 | TRBV7-9 | . | TGTGCCAGCAGCCGAGGGAGATTGGGGGGGGCTGAAGCTTTCTTT | CASSRGRLGGAEAFF
. | TRBJ2-7 | TRBV7-3 | . | TGTGCCAGCAGCTTGAACCCCAACGCGGTCGAGCAGTACTTC | CASSLNPNAVEQYF
TRBD1 | TRBJ1-1 | TRBV28 | few | TGTGCCAGCAGTTCTATCGGACAGGGGGCAAACACTGAAGCTTTCTTT | CASSSIGQGANTEAFF
TRBD1 | TRBJ1-5 | TRBV9 | . | TGTGCCAGCAGCCCGACGGGACAGGGGATTCGGGTTGGTCAGCCCCAGCATTTT | CASSPTGQGIRVGQPQHF
. | TRBJ2-4 | TRBV28 | few | TGTGCCAGCAGTACTATCTACGGGACTTGGGAGTACTTC | CASSTIYGTWEYF
TRBD1 | TRBJ2-5 | TRBV29-1 | . | TGCAGCATGGCAGGGGGCGCAGTCTACGGGGAGACCCAGTACTTC | CSMAGGAVYGETQYF
. | TRBJ1-2 | TRBV7-9 | . | TGTGCCAGCAGCCTGGCAGTCGGCTACACCTTC | CASSLAVGYTF
. | TRBJ2-1 | TRBV6-6 | few | TGTGCCGCCAAAGACGGAGGGCTAGGGGATGAGCAGTTCTTC | CAAKDGGLGDEQFF
. | TRBJ1-1 | TRBV6-5 | . | TGTGCCAGCAGCAAAACAGGGAACACTGAAGCTTTCTTT | CASSKTGNTEAFF
. | TRBJ2-3 | TRBV2 | . | TGTGCCAGCAGATTAGCGGAGAGCACAGATACGCAGTATTTT | CASRLAESTDTQYF
. | TRBJ1-1 | TRBV11-2 | few | TGTGCCAGCAGCTTATTGACAGGTAGTAACACTGAAGCTTTCTTT | CASSLLTGSNTEAFF
. | TRBJ2-3 | TRBV9 | few | TGTGCCAGCAGCGCCGGGACATTATACACAGATACGCAGTATTTT | CASSAGTLYTDTQYF
. | TRBJ2-5 | TRBV10-2 | few | TGCGCCAGCAGCTTCCGGGAACAAGAGACCCAGTACTTC | CASSFREQETQYF
TRBD2 | TRBJ2-7 | TRBV7-2 | many | TGTGCCAGCAGCCGGATGGCGGGGGAGGCCTACGAGCAGTACTTC | CASSRMAGEAYEQYF
TRBD1 | TRBJ1-1 | TRBV7-9 | many | TGTGCCAGCAGACCGGACAGGGGATACACTGAAGCTTTCTTT | CASRPDRGYTEAFF
TRBD1 | TRBJ1-1 | TRBV30 | many | TGTGCCTGGAGAGCCACAGGGGGCACTGAAGCTTTCTTT | CAWRATGGTEAFF
TRBD2 | TRBJ2-7 | TRBV28 | . | TGTGCCAGCAGTTTCTCGGGGGGGCTCGAGCAGTACTTC | CASSFSGGLEQYF
TRBD1 | TRBJ2-7 | TRBV28 | few | TGTGCCAGCAGATCTCGCCCGGGGACAGGGTCCTACGAGCAGTACTTC | CASRSRPGTGSYEQYF
. | TRBJ1-5 | TRBV2 | many | TGTGCCAGCAGTTGGCAGGGCTATCAGCCCCAGCATTTT | CASSWQGYQPQHF
. | TRBJ2-7 | TRBV27 | . | TGTGCCAGCAGGCCACACCAACAGGGCCACGAGCAGTACTTC | CASRPHQQGHEQYF
. | TRBJ1-4 | TRBV7-9 | . | TGTGCCAGCAGCTTAGTTACAGGGTGGGATGAAAAACTGTTTTTT | CASSLVTGWDEKLFF
. | TRBJ1-4 | TRBV6-6 | many | TGTGCCAGCAGTTCACAGTATGAAAAACTGTTTTTT | CASSSQYEKLFF
TRBD1 | TRBJ1-1 | TRBV5-1 | . | TGCGCCAGCAGCTTGGCCGGGTCACAGGGGGCGCCGGGGACTGAAGCTTTCTTT | CASSLAGSQGAPGTEAFF
TRBD2 | TRBJ2-7 | TRBV7-9 | . | TGTGCCAGCAGCCCCCGGACTAGCGGGAGCTCAGAGCAGTACTTC | CASSPRTSGSSEQYF
. | TRBJ1-3 | TRBV7-6 | few | TGTGCCAGCAGCTTAAGGGCTTCAGGGGTCGGAAACACCATATATTTT | CASSLRASGVGNTIYF
TRBD2 | TRBJ2-1 | TRBV7-3 | many | TGTGCCAGCAGCTTAATGGGGGAGGGTGAGCAGTTCTTC | CASSLMGEGEQFF
. | TRBJ2-3 | TRBV21-1 | few | TGTGCCAGCAGCCTTTCGACTAGCGGGAGGGCCTTAGATACGCAGTATTTT | CASSLSTSGRALDTQYF
TRBD1 | TRBJ2-5 | TRBV11-2 | many | TGTGCCAGCAGCGCCGACAGGGGAGAGACCCAGTACTTC | CASSADRGETQYF
. | TRBJ2-7 | TRBV28 | . | TGTGCCAGCAGCGACATAAAAAGAGGGGAGCAGTACTTC | CASSDIKRGEQYF
. | TRBJ1-2 | TRBV7-2 | few | TGTGCCAGCAGCCCGAACCCGGCCGGGGGGTCTGTTACCTTC | CASSPNPAGGSVTF
. | TRBJ1-5 | TRBV7-2 | . | TGTGCCAGCAGCTTAGTGGCCGGGATTCAGCCCCAGCATTTT | CASSLVAGIQPQHF
. | TRBJ1-2 | TRBV27 | many | TGTGCCAGCAGTTTAATCCCAGGGTCTATGGGCTACACCTTC | CASSLIPGSMGYTF
. | TRBJ1-2 | TRBV7-3 | . | TGTGCCAGCAGCTTTGGTTTCGGTGGCTACACCTTC | CASSFGFGGYTF
TRBD2 | TRBJ2-2 | TRBV9 | few | TGTGCCAGCAGCGTAGGGCTAGCGGGAGGCACCGGGGAGCTGTTTTTT | CASSVGLAGGTGELFF
TRBD1 | TRBJ1-1 | TRBV18 | few | TGTGCCAGCTCACAGGGACAGCGTTGGGCTGAAGCTTTCTTT | CASSQGQRWAEAFF
TRBD2 | TRBJ2-3 | TRBV28 | . | TGTGCCAGCAGTCCGCCGGGACTAGCGGGGGCAGATACGCAGTATTTT | CASSPPGLAGADTQYF